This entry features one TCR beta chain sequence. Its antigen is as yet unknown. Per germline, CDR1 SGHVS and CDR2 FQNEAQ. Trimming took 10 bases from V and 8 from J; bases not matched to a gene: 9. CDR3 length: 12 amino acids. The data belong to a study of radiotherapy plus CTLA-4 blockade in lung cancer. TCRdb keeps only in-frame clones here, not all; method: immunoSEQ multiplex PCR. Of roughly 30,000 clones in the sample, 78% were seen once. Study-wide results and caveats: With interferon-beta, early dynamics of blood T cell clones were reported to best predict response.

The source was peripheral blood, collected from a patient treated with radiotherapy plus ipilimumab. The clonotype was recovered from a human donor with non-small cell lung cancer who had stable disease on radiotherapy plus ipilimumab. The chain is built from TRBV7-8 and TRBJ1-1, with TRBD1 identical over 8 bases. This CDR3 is CATEDREGEAFF. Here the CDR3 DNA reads TGTGCCACCGAGGACAGGGAGGGAGAAGCTTTCTTT.